The 6 T cell receptor beta chains below all came from one sample that was sequenced in a study of identical twins. MiXCR, run by TCRdb on the 5' RACE reads, gives a single entry per CDR3 protein. The sample has 1.5 million to 2 million distinct CDR3 sequences, less than 40% seen once. Sequences were obtained from cord blood. These TCRs come from a newborn girl in good health.

This clonotype has just a few counts. The chain links TRBV20-1 to TRBJ2-3, with D tentatively TRBD2 (6 bases). The CDR3 extends over 14 amino acids. Trimming cost V 3 bases and J 2 bases, with 12 bases left between them. Germline V gives CDR1 DFQATT, CDR2 SNEGSKA (reference sequence). CDR3 loop: CSASGLQNTDTQYF. DNA of the CDR3: TGCAGTGCTAGCGGACTACAAAACACAGATACGCAGTATTTT.

This clonotype has only a few counts. CDR3 coding DNA: TGTGCCAGCAGCCTCTTGACTAGCGGGGGGGCTGGAGAGACCCAGTACTTC. Its protein is CASSLLTSGGAGETQYF. The chain carries TRBV21-1 and TRBJ2-5; the table gives TRBD2 as D, unverified against the DNA. TRBV21-1 is a known pseudogene. The CDR3 has 17 amino acids.

In regard to this clonotype: Its ends do not fully match the called genes, so a read error is possible. This chain connects TRBV7-9 to TRBJ2-1, with TRBD2 matching over 10 bases. The CDR3 runs to 17 residues. Germline V gives CDR1 SEHNR, CDR2 FQNEAQ (reference sequence). Written as DNA, the CDR3 is TGTTCCAGCAGCTTTCTTATAGGCACTAGCGGGGACGGTGAGCAGTTCTTC. This gives the protein CSSSFLIGTSGDGEQFF.

A few counts support this clonotype. The rearrangement uses TRBV9 and TRBJ2-1; D might be TRBD2 (7 bases). The CDR3 has 15 amino acids. Germline CDR1 SGDLS, CDR2 YYNGEE. V lost 4 bases and J lost 4, with 15 bases in between. The CDR3 coding sequence is TGTGCCAGCAGCCCATGGGGGGGCCCATACAATGAGCAGTTCTTC. This translates into CASSPWGGPYNEQFF.

A few counts support this clonotype. The genes are TRBV2 and TRBJ2-5; D may be TRBD1 or TRBD2 (6 bases each). The DNA end lines up better with TRBJ2-7; the J call may be wrong. From germline, CDR1 is SNHLY and CDR2 FYNNEI. The length of the CDR3 is 17 residues. This CDR3 reads CVALNYGGLTENYEQYF. The CDR3 DNA reads as TGTGTCGCCCTCAACTACGGGGGCCTGACGGAGAACTACGAGCAGTACTTC.

The V call is TRBV27, the J call TRBJ1-2; no firm D call. The germline V and J ends were trimmed by 0 bases and 2 bases, with 7 bases remaining between them. From germline, CDR1 is MNHEY and CDR2 SMNVEV (reference sequence). This CDR3 is built from 14 residues. CDR3 DNA: TGTGCCAGCAGTTTATCCTCAGCAAACTATGGCTACACCTTC. This encodes CASSLSSANYGYTF.